This T cell receptor (beta chain) was observed in a study of blood T cells in healthy people across ages. Through a sample-barcoded 5' primer and a J-beta primer mix, a second PCR was run for 7 to 11 cycles. TCRdb reanalysed the 5' RACE reads using MiXCR and keeps one entry per CDR3 protein. The data contain about 930,000 distinct CDR3 sequences, 25% to 30% of them singletons. This clonotype was recorded many times. The sample was also linked to a second study, of T cells of mothers and their children.

This receptor was obtained from a middle-aged woman in good health. Sequenced input: blood.

DNA of the CDR3: TGTGCCAGCAGCTTAACCTCGGGCTTCCTAAACGAGCAGTTCTTC. This gives the protein CASSLTSGFLNEQFF. This chain links TRBV7-3 with TRBJ2-1; D is ambiguous. The germline V gene has CDR1 SGHTA and CDR2 FQGTGA. Trimming took off 0 bases at V and 10 bases at J, with 16 bases between the two ends. The CDR3 length is 15 residues.